These T cell receptor beta chains were read from a single sample in a study of blood T cell repertoires in COVID-19. Libraries were prepared by immunoSEQ multiplex PCR; TCRdb keeps only in-frame clonotypes and omits some of them. The sample holds roughly 300,000 clones, around 85% seen once. Source material: PBMCs or T cells enriched from blood (not recorded which). The receptors were sampled from a woman aged 45 to 65 who had recovered from COVID-19. Each CDR3 is given with its conserved first and last residue. A D gene is named only where the DNA matches it firmly. Part of the rows lack a size; the others show once, few, many or a class for expanded clones.

D	J	size	V	DNA	CDR3
NA	TRBJ1-2	NA	TRBV3-1/TRBV3-2	TGTGCCAGCAGCTCCAGACAGGCTGGTGGCTACACCTTC	CASSSRQAGGYTF
TRBD1	TRBJ1-1	NA	TRBV7-9	TGTGCCAGCAGCCGTCCCGGGACAGGAAACACTGAAGCTTTCTTT	CASSRPGTGNTEAFF
TRBD1	TRBJ2-5	NA	TRBV19	TGTGCCAGTAGGACAGGGGAGACCCAGTACTTC	CASRTGETQYF
NA	TRBJ1-6	NA	TRBV30	TGTGCCTGGAGTGCAACCCGTGGGGACTCGTCACCCCTCCACTTT	CAWSATRGDSSPLHF
TRBD2	TRBJ2-3	NA	TRBV7-9	TGTGCCAGTACTGGGACTAGCGGGAGGGCCGCAGATACGCAGTATTTT	CASTGTSGRAADTQYF
TRBD1	TRBJ2-7	NA	TRBV3-1/TRBV3-2	TGTGCCAGCAGCCAAGCGGCGGACAGGGGGCCCTCCTACGAGCAGTACTTC	CASSQAADRGPSYEQYF
TRBD1	TRBJ1-1	once	TRBV9	TGTGCCAGCAGCGTTTCAGGGGGCGCTAGCACTGAAGCTTTCTTT	CASSVSGGASTEAFF
TRBD1	TRBJ2-2	NA	TRBV29-1	TGCAGCGTTGGACAGGGATGGACCGGGGAGCTGTTTTTT	CSVGQGWTGELFF
NA	TRBJ1-3	NA	TRBV7-9	TGTGCCAGCAGCGCGGTCAGCTCTGGAAACACCATATATTTT	CASSAVSSGNTIYF
TRBD1	TRBJ1-1	NA	TRBV7-6	TGTGCCAGCAGCCCCGGACAGGGGATAATGAACACTGAAGCTTTCTTT	CASSPGQGIMNTEAFF
NA	TRBJ2-7	NA	TRBV6-5	TGTGCCAGCAGTCGGGAACAGGGAAGCGAGCAGTACTTC	CASSREQGSEQYF
NA	TRBJ2-2	NA	TRBV28	TGTGCCAGCAGTTTATGGACTAGTCGAAGCGCCGGGGAGCTGTTTTTT	CASSLWTSRSAGELFF
NA	TRBJ1-1	NA	TRBV12-3/TRBV12-4	TGTGCCAGCAGCCTAGAGGGCGGCACTGAAGCTTTCTTT	CASSLEGGTEAFF
TRBD1	TRBJ1-2	once	TRBV18	TGTGCCAGCTCACCAGCGGGACAGGGTGCTGGCTACACCTTC	CASSPAGQGAGYTF
TRBD1	TRBJ1-6	NA	TRBV13	TGTGCCAGCAGCGGCAGGGGGAGCTCCTATAATTCACCCCTCCACTTT	CASSGRGSSYNSPLHF
TRBD2	TRBJ2-1	NA	TRBV7-2	TGTGCCAGCAGGATACTAGCGGAGATTTACAATGAGCAGTTCTTC	CASRILAEIYNEQFF
NA	TRBJ2-3	NA	TRBV7-9	TGTGCCAGCAGCTTAGCTGGCCCAGATACGCAGTATTTT	CASSLAGPDTQYF
NA	TRBJ2-1	NA	TRBV19	TGTGCCAGTAGGGGAGGACTTGAGCAGTTCTTC	CASRGGLEQFF
TRBD1	TRBJ1-1	NA	TRBV18	TGTGCCAGCTCACCCAGGGGGCGTTCGGGCACTGAAGCTTTCTTT	CASSPRGRSGTEAFF
TRBD2	TRBJ2-1	NA	TRBV19	TGTGCCAGTAGTATGGCTAGCGGGATTTCGAATGAGCAGTTCTTC	CASSMASGISNEQFF
TRBD1	TRBJ2-7	NA	TRBV15	TGTGCCACCAGCACTTCGACAGGGGGCGGCGAGCAGTACTTC	CATSTSTGGGEQYF
NA	TRBJ1-1	NA	TRBV15	TGTGCCACCAGCAGAAGGGGGAACACTGAAGCTTTCTTT	CATSRRGNTEAFF
NA	TRBJ2-4	NA	TRBV7-9	TGTGCCAGCAGCTTTGGTAGGGGGATCAGGGATGTTAACATTCAGTACTTC	CASSFGRGIRDVNIQYF
NA	TRBJ1-3	NA	TRBV28	TGTGCCAGCAGCCTCTCCTCTGGAAACACCATATATTTT	CASSLSSGNTIYF
NA	TRBJ1-2	NA	TRBV7-9	TGTGCCACCCAGGGGATCTTCTATGGCTACACCTTC	CATQGIFYGYTF
NA	TRBJ1-2	NA	TRBV19	TGTGCCAGTACTAAGGCAGGGATCTATGGCTACACCTTC	CASTKAGIYGYTF
NA	TRBJ1-2	NA	TRBV30	TGTGCCTGGAGTGTGGGGGCGAAAGGCTACACCTTC	CAWSVGAKGYTF
NA	TRBJ1-5	once	TRBV6-4	TGTGCCAGCAGTGGGTTAGTCAGGGGAAGTAGTCAGCCCCAGCATTTT	CASSGLVRGSSQPQHF
NA	TRBJ2-2	NA	TRBV28	TGTGCCAGCAGTTTAATCCCTGGGAGACGCACCGGGGAGCTGTTTTTT	CASSLIPGRRTGELFF
NA	TRBJ2-7	NA	TRBV7-6	TGTGCCAGCAGCTTAGAGCGGACGCCCTACGAGCAGTACTTC	CASSLERTPYEQYF
NA	TRBJ1-2	NA	TRBV25-1	TGTGCCAGCAGTGAAAGTAAAGGGGAGGCGTATGGCTACACCTTC	CASSESKGEAYGYTF
NA	TRBJ2-7	NA	TRBV27	TGTGCCAGCAGTTTGACAGTGGATAGCTACGAGCAGTACTTC	CASSLTVDSYEQYF
NA	TRBJ1-2	NA	TRBV5-1	TGCGCCAGCAGCCGGAGAGGCGGGGTTGACTATGGCTACACCTTC	CASSRRGGVDYGYTF
TRBD1	TRBJ1-3	NA	TRBV6-5	TGTGCCAGCAGTTACGGGGGACAGATCTCTGGAAACACCATATATTTT	CASSYGGQISGNTIYF
NA	TRBJ2-3	NA	TRBV6-5	TGTGCCAGCAGGCGGTCCGATACGCAGTATTTT	CASRRSDTQYF
TRBD1	TRBJ1-5	NA	TRBV7-9	TGTGCCAGCAGCTCCGGGACAGGGGGTTTCGATCAGCCCCAGCATTTT	CASSSGTGGFDQPQHF
TRBD1	TRBJ2-7	few	TRBV9	TGTGCCAGCAGCCCCCGGACAGGCCTGACCTACGAGCAGTACTTC	CASSPRTGLTYEQYF
NA	TRBJ2-1	NA	TRBV30	TGTGCCTGGGTGGATTCCCCGAGGGATGAGCAGTTCTTC	CAWVDSPRDEQFF
NA	TRBJ1-1	NA	TRBV12-3/TRBV12-4	TGTGCCAGCAGTTTTGACAGGAACACTGAAGCTTTCTTT	CASSFDRNTEAFF
TRBD2	TRBJ2-3	once	TRBV19	TGTGCCAGTACGGCGGGAGTTGTAGATACGCAGTATTTT	CASTAGVVDTQYF